This T cell receptor beta chain was sequenced during a study of blood T cells in healthy people across ages. Next came a second PCR, run for roughly 6 to 11 cycles, which used a sample-barcoded 5' primer along with a J-beta primer mix. TCRdb called the 5' RACE reads again in MiXCR, with one record for every CDR3 protein. The top ten clones hold under 8% of a sample with 1.5 million or so distinct CDR3 sequences, approximately 40% of them seen once. Points from the study as a whole: Diversity figures based on one million T cells were deemed too low. It was the long-lived donors that had more naive CD4+ cells and higher diversity than aged donors.

This clonotype showed up many times. Its antigen remains unidentified. This sequence originates from a woman in her late teens or twenties in good health. Source material: blood.

CDR3 amino acids: CASSSGGGQPQHF. The CDR3, as DNA: TGTGCCAGCAGTTCCGGGGGTGGACAGCCCCAGCATTTT. V is TRBV27 and J is TRBJ1-5; tentatively, D is TRBD1 (5 bases). The CDR3 totals 13 residues. V dropped 4 bases and J dropped 7 bases, with 11 bases sitting between them. Germline loops: CDR1 MNHEY, CDR2 SMNVEV (reference sequence).